The T cell receptor beta chain described here comes from a study of regulatory T cells in long-lasting Graves disease. Study results and limitations: Persistent patients had a count of shared public clonotypes (under 3,000) that exceeded that of new patients (roughly 1,000).

Regarding time point: newly diagnosed GD, antithyroid drugs for less than 3 months. The TCR library was made from RNA extracted from PBMCs. With regard to this clonotype: The antigen is undetermined.

Sequencing libraries for TCR beta were prepared with iRepertoire HTBI primers and Arm-PCR of CDR3 regions. TCRdb used MiXCR to reprocess the multiplex PCR reads, holding one entry per CDR3 protein. The repertoire holds hundreds of thousands of distinct CDR3 sequences, with around an eighth as singletons. The CDR3 is 15 amino acids. The V end was cut by 3 bases, the J end by 0 bases, with 9 bases between. Per germline, CDR1 DFQATT and CDR2 SNEGSKA (reference sequence). These data are also associated with another study on T cells in Graves' hyperthyroidism and ophthalmopathy. That investigation notes: Exclusions: uncontrolled infection, other autoimmune disease, pregnancy, lactation. TCR CDR3 underwent first-round RT-PCR with the HTBI primer set.

Sequencing was performed on peripheral blood mononuclear cells (PBMCs), taken at new diagnosis, from a patient treated with antithyroid drugs. The V and J genes are TRBV20-1 and TRBJ2-6; the D is unclear. This TCR came from a man in his thirties or forties with Graves disease. CDR3 loop: CSASFGDSGANVLTF. In DNA, the CDR3 is TGCAGTGCTAGTTTCGGAGACTCTGGGGCCAACGTCCTGACTTTC.